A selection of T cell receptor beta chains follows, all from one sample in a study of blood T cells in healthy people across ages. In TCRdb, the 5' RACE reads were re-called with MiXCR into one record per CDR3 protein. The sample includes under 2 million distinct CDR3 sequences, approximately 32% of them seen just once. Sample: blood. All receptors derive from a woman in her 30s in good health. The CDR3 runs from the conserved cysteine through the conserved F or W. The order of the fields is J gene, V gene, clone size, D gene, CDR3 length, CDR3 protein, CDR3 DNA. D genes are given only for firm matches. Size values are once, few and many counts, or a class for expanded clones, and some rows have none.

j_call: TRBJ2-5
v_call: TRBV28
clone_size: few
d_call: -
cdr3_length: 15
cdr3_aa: CASSALYAAKETQYF
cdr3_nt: TGTGCCAGCAGTGCGCTCTACGCTGCAAAAGAGACCCAGTACTTC

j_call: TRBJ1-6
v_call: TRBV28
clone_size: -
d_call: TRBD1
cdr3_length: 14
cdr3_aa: CASSLTGAASPLHF
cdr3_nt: TGTGCCAGCAGTCTGACAGGGGCCGCTTCACCCCTCCACTTT

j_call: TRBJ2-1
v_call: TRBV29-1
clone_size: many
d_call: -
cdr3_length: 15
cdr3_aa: CSVEGGVSSYNEQFF
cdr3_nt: TGCAGCGTTGAAGGCGGGGTAAGCTCCTACAATGAGCAGTTCTTC

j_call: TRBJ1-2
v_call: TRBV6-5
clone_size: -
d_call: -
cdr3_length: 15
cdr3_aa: CASRYTPDLKYGYTF
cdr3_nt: TGTGCCAGCAGGTACACCCCGGACCTGAAATATGGCTACACCTTC

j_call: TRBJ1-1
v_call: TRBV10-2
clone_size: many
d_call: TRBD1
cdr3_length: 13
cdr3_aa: CASTETGYTEAFF
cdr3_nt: TGCGCCAGCACGGAGACAGGGTACACTGAAGCTTTCTTT

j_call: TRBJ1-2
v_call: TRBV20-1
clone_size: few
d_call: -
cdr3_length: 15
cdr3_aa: CSASSGEGDRYGYTF
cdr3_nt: TGCAGTGCTAGTTCCGGGGAGGGGGATAGGTATGGCTACACCTTC

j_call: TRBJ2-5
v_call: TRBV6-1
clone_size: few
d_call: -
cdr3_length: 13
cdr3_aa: CASIPPGFETQYF
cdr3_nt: TGTGCCAGCATCCCTCCCGGGTTTGAGACCCAGTACTTC

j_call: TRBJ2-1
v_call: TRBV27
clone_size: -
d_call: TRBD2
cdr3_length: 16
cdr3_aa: CASSPGTSGRANERFF
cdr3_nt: TGTGCCAGCAGCCCAGGGACTAGCGGGAGGGCCAATGAGCGGTTCTTC

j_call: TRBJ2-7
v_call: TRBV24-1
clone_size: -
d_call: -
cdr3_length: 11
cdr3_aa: CATSAGYEQYF
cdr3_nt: TGTGCCACCAGTGCAGGTTACGAGCAGTACTTC

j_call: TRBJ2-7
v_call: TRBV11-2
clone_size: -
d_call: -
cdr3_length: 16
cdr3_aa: CASSQEIAGITYEQYF
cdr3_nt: TGTGCCAGCAGCCAAGAGATTGCGGGGATTACCTACGAGCAGTACTTC

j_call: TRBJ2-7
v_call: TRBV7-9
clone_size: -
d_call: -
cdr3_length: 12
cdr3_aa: CASSLGANEQYF
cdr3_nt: TGTGCCAGCAGCTTGGGAGCCAACGAGCAGTACTTC

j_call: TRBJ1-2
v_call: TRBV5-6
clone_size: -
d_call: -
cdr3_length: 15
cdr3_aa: CASSETGSVNYGYTF
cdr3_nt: TGTGCCAGCAGCGAAACAGGGTCCGTGAACTATGGCTACACCTTC

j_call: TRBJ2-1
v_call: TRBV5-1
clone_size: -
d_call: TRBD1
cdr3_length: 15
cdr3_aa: CASSISGQVWNEQFF
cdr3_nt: TGCGCCAGCAGTATCTCCGGACAGGTGTGGAATGAGCAGTTCTTC

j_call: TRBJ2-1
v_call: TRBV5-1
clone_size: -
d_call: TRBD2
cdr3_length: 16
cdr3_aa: CASSSQASGGLNEQFF
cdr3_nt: TGCGCCAGCAGCTCCCAAGCTAGCGGGGGTCTCAATGAGCAGTTCTTC

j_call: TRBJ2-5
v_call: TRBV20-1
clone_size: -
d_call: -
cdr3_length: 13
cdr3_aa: CSAEWRGEETQYF
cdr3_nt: TGCAGTGCTGAGTGGAGAGGAGAAGAGACCCAGTACTTC

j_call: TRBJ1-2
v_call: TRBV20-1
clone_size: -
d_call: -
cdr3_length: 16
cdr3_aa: CSARDGQGRSNYGYTF
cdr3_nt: TGCAGTGCTAGAGATGGGCAGGGCCGTTCTAACTATGGCTACACCTTC

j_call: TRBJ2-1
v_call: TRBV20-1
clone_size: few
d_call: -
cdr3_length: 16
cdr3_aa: CSARDLGPSSYNEQFF
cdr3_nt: TGCAGTGCTAGAGATTTGGGACCGTCCTCCTACAATGAGCAGTTCTTC

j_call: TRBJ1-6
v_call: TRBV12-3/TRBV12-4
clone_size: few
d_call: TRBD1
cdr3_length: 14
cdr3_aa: CASTLGQGYSPLHF
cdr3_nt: TGTGCCAGCACCTTGGGACAGGGGTACTCACCCCTCCACTTT

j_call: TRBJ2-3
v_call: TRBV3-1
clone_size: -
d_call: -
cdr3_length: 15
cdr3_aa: CASSQGVLGIATQYF
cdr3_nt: TGTGCCAGCAGCCAAGGGGTACTGGGAATCGCTACGCAGTATTTT

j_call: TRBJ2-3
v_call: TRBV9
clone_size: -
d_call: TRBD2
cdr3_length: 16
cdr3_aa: CASSPNELAGTDTQYF
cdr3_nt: TGTGCCAGCAGCCCAAATGAACTAGCGGGCACAGATACGCAGTATTTT

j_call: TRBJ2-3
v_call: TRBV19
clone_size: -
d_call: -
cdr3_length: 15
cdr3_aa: CASLMPGGSTDTQYF
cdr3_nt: TGTGCCAGTTTGATGCCGGGCGGTAGCACAGATACGCAGTATTTT

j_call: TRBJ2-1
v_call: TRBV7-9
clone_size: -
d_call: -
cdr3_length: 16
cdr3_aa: CASSGTLTRTANEQFF
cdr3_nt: TGTGCCAGCAGCGGCACCCTTACGAGGACAGCTAATGAGCAGTTCTTC

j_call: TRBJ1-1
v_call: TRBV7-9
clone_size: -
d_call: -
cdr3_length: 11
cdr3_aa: CASSLRVEAFF
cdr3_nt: TGTGCCAGCAGCTTGCGGGTTGAAGCTTTCTTT

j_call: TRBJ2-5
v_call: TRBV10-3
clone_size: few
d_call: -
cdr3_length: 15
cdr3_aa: CAISEKWGTGETQYF
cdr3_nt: TGTGCCATCAGTGAGAAATGGGGCACTGGAGAGACCCAGTACTTC

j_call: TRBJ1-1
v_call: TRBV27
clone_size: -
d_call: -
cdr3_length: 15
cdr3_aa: CASSLGASLNTEAFF
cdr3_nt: TGTGCCAGCAGTTTAGGGGCAAGCTTGAACACTGAAGCTTTCTTT